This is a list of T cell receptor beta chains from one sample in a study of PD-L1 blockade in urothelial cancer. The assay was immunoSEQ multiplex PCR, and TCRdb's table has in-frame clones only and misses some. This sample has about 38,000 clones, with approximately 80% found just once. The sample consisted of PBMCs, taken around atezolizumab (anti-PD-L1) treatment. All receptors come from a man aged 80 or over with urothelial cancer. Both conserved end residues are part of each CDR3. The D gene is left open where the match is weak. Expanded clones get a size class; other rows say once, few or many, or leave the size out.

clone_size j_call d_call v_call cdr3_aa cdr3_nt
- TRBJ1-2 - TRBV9 CASSGNTGSYGYTF TGTGCCAGCAGCGGTAACACGGGGAGCTATGGCTACACCTTC
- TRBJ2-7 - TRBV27 CASSSLGGKRVNEQYF TGTGCCAGCAGTTCGCTTGGCGGGAAGAGGGTAAACGAGCAGTACTTC
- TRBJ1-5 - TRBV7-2 CASSFSRVSNQPQHF TGTGCCAGCAGCTTCAGCAGGGTTAGCAATCAGCCCCAGCATTTT
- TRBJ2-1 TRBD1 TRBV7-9 CASSLASTGGIDEQFF TGTGCCAGCAGCTTAGCGTCAACAGGGGGGATCGATGAGCAGTTCTTC
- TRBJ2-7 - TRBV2 CASKSGAASREQYF TGTGCCAGCAAAAGTGGGGCGGCATCCCGTGAGCAGTACTTC
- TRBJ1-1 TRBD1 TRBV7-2 CASSRQGTNTEAFF TGTGCCAGCAGTCGACAGGGTACGAACACTGAAGCTTTCTTT
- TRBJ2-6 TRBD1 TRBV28 CASSTGGSGANVLTF TGTGCCAGCAGTACAGGGGGCTCTGGGGCCAACGTCCTGACTTTC
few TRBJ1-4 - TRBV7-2 CASSLDRYNEKLFF TGTGCCAGCAGCCTGGACAGATATAATGAAAAACTGTTTTTT
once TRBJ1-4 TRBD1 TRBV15 CATSGYRGSKEKLFF TGTGCCACCAGCGGATACAGGGGGAGCAAAGAAAAACTGTTTTTT
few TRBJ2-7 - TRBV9 CASSVAGGDSYEQYF TGTGCCAGCAGCGTAGCCGGCGGGGACTCCTACGAGCAGTACTTC
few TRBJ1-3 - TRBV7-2 CASSLGQSSGNTIYF TGTGCCAGCAGCTTAGGACAGAGCTCTGGAAACACCATATATTTT
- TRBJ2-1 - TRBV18 CASSPPRANSYNEQFF TGTGCCAGCTCACCACCTCGTGCTAACTCCTACAATGAGCAGTTCTTC
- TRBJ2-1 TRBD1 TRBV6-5 CASRRQGEQFF TGTGCCAGCAGACGACAGGGGGAGCAGTTCTTC
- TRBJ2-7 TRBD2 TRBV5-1 CASSLRAGEAHGQYF TGCGCCAGCAGCTTGCGAGCGGGAGAGGCCCACGGGCAGTACTTC
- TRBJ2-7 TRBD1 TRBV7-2 CASSRGQGLSYEQYF TGTGCCAGCAGCCGGGGACAGGGCCTCTCCTACGAGCAGTACTTC
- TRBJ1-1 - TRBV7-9 CASSLGQNTEAFF TGTGCCAGCAGCTTAGGACAGAACACTGAAGCTTTCTTT
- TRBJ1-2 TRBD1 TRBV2 CASRVITGGYGYTF TGTGCCAGCAGAGTTATCACAGGGGGCTATGGCTACACCTTC
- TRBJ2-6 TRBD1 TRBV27 CASSDRASGANVLTF TGTGCCAGCAGCGACAGGGCCTCTGGGGCCAACGTCCTGACTTTC
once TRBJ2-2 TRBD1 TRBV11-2 CASSVTGADTGELFF TGTGCCAGCAGCGTTACAGGGGCGGACACCGGGGAGCTGTTTTTT
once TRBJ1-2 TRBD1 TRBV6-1 CASSEQDRGFNYGYTF TGTGCCAGCAGTGAGCAGGACAGGGGATTTAACTATGGCTACACCTTC
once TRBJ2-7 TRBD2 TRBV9 CASSVGTSGHEQYF TGTGCCAGCAGCGTCGGGACTAGCGGGCACGAGCAGTACTTC
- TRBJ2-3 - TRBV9 CASSVGGGISTDTQYF TGTGCCAGCAGCGTAGGAGGCGGGATCTCCACAGATACGCAGTATTTT
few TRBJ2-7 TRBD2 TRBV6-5 CASSPPGLATYEQYF TGTGCCAGCAGTCCTCCGGGACTAGCGACCTACGAGCAGTACTTC
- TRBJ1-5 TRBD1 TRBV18 CASSPGTGGRQPQHF TGTGCCAGCTCACCCGGGACAGGGGGCAGACAGCCCCAGCATTTT
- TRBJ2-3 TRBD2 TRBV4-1 CASSQETAGVGDTQYF TGCGCCAGCAGCCAAGAAACAGCGGGAGTCGGGGATACGCAGTATTTT
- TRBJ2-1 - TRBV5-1 CASGRESANEQFF TGCGCCAGCGGCCGGGAGTCGGCGAATGAGCAGTTCTTC
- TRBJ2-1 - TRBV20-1 CSAQANEQFF TGCAGTGCCCAGGCTAATGAGCAGTTCTTC
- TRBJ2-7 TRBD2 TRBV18 CASSRAGGDYEQYF TGTGCCAGCTCGCGGGCGGGGGGCGACTACGAGCAGTACTTC
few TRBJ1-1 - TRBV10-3 CAISESTSMTETEAFF TGTGCCATCAGTGAGTCGACCTCTATGACAGAAACTGAAGCTTTCTTT
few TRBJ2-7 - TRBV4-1 CASSQEEFYEQYF TGCGCCAGCAGCCAAGAGGAGTTCTACGAGCAGTACTTC
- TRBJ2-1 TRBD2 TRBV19 CASRPTSGYNEQFF TGTGCCAGTAGGCCGACTAGCGGTTACAATGAGCAGTTCTTC
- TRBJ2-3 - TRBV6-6 CASTSKGIDADTQYF TGTGCCAGCACCTCAAAGGGGATTGACGCAGATACGCAGTATTTT
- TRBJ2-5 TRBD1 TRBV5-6 CASSTGQGKKTQYF TGTGCCAGCAGCACCGGACAGGGGAAAAAGACCCAGTACTTC
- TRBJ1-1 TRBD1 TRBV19 CASSIDPTGDFVFYTEAFF TGTGCCAGTAGTATAGATCCGACAGGGGATTTTGTATTTTACACTGAAGCTTTCTTT
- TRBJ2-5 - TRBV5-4 CASSLKLAGETQYF TGTGCCAGCAGCTTGAAACTAGCAGGCGAGACCCAGTACTTC
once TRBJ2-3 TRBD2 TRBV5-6 CASSLVAGGPRRVQYF TGTGCCAGCAGCTTGGTTGCGGGAGGCCCCAGAAGGGTGCAGTATTTT
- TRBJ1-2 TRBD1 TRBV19 CASSIPGTGGRHYGYTF TGTGCCAGTAGTATACCCGGGACAGGGGGCCGACACTATGGCTACACCTTC
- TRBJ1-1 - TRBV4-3 CASSQDRRLTEAFF TGCGCCAGCAGCCAAGATCGCAGGCTCACAGAAGCTTTCTTT
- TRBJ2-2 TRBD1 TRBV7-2 CASSPRTGDTGELFF TGTGCCAGCAGCCCACGGACAGGGGACACCGGGGAGCTGTTTTTT
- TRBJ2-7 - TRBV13 CASSLAGEQYF TGTGCCAGCAGCCTAGCAGGGGAGCAGTACTTC
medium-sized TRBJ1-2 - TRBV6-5 CASRLISTTNGYTF TGTGCCAGCAGACTCATAAGCACCACCAACGGCTACACCTTC
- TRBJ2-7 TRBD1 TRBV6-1 CANPGGTGGYEQYF TGTGCCAACCCGGGAGGGACAGGGGGCTACGAGCAGTACTTC
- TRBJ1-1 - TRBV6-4 CASSYDRNTEAFF TGTGCCAGCAGTTACGACAGGAACACTGAAGCTTTCTTT
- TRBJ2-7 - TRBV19 CASSMPGQKYEQYF TGTGCCAGTAGTATGCCGGGACAAAAATACGAGCAGTACTTC
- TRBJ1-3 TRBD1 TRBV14 CASSRALGTAGNTIYF TGTGCCAGCAGCCGCGCTCTAGGGACAGCCGGAAACACCATATATTTT
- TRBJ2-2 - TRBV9 CASSLTLRGELFF TGTGCCAGCAGCCTCACCTTGCGGGGGGAGCTGTTTTTT
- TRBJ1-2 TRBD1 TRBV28 CASSLDRNYGYTF TGTGCCAGCAGCCTGGACAGGAACTATGGCTACACCTTC
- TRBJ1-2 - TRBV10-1 CASSESPDSGYTF TGCGCCAGCAGTGAGTCCCCCGACAGTGGCTACACCTTC
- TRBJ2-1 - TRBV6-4 CASSESVYNEQFF TGTGCCAGCAGTGAGTCGGTCTACAATGAGCAGTTCTTC
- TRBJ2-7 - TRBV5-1 CASSFSQGIYEQYF TGCGCCAGCAGCTTTTCTCAGGGGATCTACGAGCAGTACTTC
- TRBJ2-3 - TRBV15 CATRRGGDTQYF TGTGCCACCAGGCGAGGAGGAGATACGCAGTATTTT
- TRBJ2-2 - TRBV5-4 CASSVRGMGTGELFF TGTGCCAGCAGCGTGAGGGGGATGGGCACCGGGGAGCTGTTTTTT
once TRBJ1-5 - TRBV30 CAWSVAVQGRPQHF TGTGCCTGGAGTGTAGCTGTCCAGGGTCGGCCCCAGCATTTT
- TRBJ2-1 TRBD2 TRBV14 CASSPTSGRENEQFF TGTGCCAGCAGCCCGACTAGCGGGAGAGAAAATGAGCAGTTCTTC
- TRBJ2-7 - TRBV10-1 CASSAGQSLSGEQYF TGCGCCAGCAGTGCCGGACAGTCCCTATCGGGTGAGCAGTACTTC
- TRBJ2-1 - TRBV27 CASSLYSSGSYNEQFF TGTGCCAGCAGTTTATATTCAAGCGGGTCTTACAATGAGCAGTTCTTC
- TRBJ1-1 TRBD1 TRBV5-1 CASRSGGYTEAFF TGCGCCAGCAGGTCAGGGGGCTACACTGAAGCTTTCTTT
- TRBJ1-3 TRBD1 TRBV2 CASTQGDIGNTIYF TGTGCCAGCACTCAGGGGGACATCGGAAACACCATATATTTT
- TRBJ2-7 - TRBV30 CAWSVRGTGAYEQYF TGTGCCTGGAGTGTACGGGGGACTGGAGCCTACGAGCAGTACTTC